This T cell receptor (beta chain) was recorded in a study of radiation and T cells in renal cell carcinoma. Study-wide results and limits: In blood, top tumor clones expanded by 2 weeks, shrinking by 4.

Worth noting for this clone: Its specificity is not known.

Trimming stripped 3 bases from V and 4 bases from J, with 13 bases between. The CDR3 runs 14 residues. Germline lookup yields CDR1 SNHLY and CDR2 FYNNEI. The time point was: baseline pretreatment blood. Treatment noted: 15 Gy SBRT to primary tumor, nephrectomy 4 weeks later. Some clones are missing from TCRdb's copy, which holds only in-frame ones; the method was immunoSEQ multiplex PCR. The table shows about 150,000 clones, with around 90% occurring only once. The source was blood, collected from a patient whose treatment included radiotherapy and nephrectomy. The chain combines TRBV2 with TRBJ2-7, with D unresolved. The sequence was obtained from a woman in her 70s with renal cell carcinoma. CDR3 in amino acids: CASSEHSLTYEQYF. DNA of the CDR3: TGTGCCAGCAGTGAGCACAGTTTAACGTACGAGCAGTACTTC.